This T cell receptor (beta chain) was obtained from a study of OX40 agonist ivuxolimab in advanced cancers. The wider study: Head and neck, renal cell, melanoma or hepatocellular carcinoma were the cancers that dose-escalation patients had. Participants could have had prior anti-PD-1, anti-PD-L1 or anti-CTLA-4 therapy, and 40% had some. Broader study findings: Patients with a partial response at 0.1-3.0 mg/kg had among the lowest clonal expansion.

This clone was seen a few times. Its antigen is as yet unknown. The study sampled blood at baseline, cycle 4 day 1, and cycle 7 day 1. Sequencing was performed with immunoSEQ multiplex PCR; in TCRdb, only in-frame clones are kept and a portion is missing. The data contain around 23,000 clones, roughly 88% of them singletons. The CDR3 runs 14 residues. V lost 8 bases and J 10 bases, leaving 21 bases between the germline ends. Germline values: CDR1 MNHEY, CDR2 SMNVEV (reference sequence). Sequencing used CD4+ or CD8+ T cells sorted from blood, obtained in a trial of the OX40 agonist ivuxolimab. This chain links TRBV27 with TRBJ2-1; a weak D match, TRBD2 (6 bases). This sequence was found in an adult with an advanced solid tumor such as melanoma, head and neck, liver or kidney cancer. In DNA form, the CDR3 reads TGTGCCAGCGGCCTGGCGGGATACAATGCGGAGCAGTTCTTC. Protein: CASGLAGYNAEQFF.